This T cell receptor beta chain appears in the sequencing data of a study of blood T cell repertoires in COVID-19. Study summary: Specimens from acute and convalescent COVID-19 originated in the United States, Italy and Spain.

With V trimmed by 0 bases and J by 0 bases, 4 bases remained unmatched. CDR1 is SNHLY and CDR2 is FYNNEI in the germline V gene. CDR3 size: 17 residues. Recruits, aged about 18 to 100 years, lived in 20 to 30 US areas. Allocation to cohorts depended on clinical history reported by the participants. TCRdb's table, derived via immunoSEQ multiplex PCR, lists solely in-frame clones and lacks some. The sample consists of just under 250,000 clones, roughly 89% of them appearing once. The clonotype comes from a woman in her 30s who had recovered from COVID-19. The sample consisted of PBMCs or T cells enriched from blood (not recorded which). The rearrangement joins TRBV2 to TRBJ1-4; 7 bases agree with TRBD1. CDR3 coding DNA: TGTGCCAGCAGTGAAGCAATAGGGGGCACAACTAATGAAAAACTGTTTTTT. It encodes CASSEAIGGTTNEKLFF.